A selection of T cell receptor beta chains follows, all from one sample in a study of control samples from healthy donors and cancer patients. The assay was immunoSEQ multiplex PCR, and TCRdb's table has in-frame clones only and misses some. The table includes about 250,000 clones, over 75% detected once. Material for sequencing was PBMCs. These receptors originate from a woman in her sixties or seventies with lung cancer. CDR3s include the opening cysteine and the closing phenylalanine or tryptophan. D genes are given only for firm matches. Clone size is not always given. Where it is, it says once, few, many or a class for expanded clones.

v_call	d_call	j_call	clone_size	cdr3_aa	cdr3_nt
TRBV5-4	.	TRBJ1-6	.	CASSSGSGGQGISPLHF	TGTGCCAGCAGCTCGGGGTCTGGGGGGCAGGGGATTTCACCCCTCCACTTT
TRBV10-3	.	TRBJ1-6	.	CAISESSGDNSPLHF	TGTGCCATCAGTGAGTCGAGTGGGGACAATTCACCCCTCCACTTT
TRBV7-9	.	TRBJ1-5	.	CASSLGGPQHF	TGTGCCAGCAGCTTAGGGGGGCCCCAGCATTTT
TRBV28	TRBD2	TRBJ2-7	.	CASSSGLAGMYEQYF	TGTGCCAGCAGTTCCGGACTAGCGGGAATGTACGAGCAGTACTTC
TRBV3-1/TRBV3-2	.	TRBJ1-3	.	CASSQVPPGGGNTIYF	TGTGCCAGCAGCCAAGTCCCCCCGGGCGGGGGAAACACCATATATTTT
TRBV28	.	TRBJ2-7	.	CASSLSGYEQYF	TGTGCCAGCAGTTTAAGTGGTTACGAGCAGTACTTC
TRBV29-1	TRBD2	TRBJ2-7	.	CSVVELAGEEQYF	TGCAGCGTTGTGGAACTAGCGGGAGAGGAGCAGTACTTC
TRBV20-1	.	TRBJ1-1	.	CSASLTTEAFF	TGCAGTGCTAGTCTAACCACTGAAGCTTTCTTT
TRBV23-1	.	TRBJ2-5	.	CASSPVRRKETQYF	TGCGCCAGCAGTCCCGTTCGCAGGAAAGAGACCCAGTACTTC
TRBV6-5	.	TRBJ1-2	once	CASSYSGHHNYGYTF	TGTGCCAGCAGTTACTCAGGACACCATAACTATGGCTACACCTTC
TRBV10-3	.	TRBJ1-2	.	CAICEGPGDVFTF	TGTGCCATCTGTGAGGGTCCAGGGGATGTCTTCACCTTC
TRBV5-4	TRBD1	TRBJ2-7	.	CASSLSGTVYEQYF	TGTGCCAGCAGCTTGTCCGGGACAGTCTACGAGCAGTACTTC
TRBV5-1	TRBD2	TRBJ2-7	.	CASSLGLAAVGEQYF	TGCGCCAGCAGCTTGGGACTAGCGGCGGTTGGGGAGCAGTACTTC
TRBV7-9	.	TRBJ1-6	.	CASSLDSYNSPLHF	TGTGCCAGCAGCCTCGACAGCTATAATTCACCCCTCCACTTT
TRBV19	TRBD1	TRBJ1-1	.	CASNDRDTEAFF	TGTGCCAGTAACGACAGGGACACTGAAGCTTTCTTT
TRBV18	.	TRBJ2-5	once	CASSMLQETQYF	TGTGCCAGCTCAATGCTGCAAGAGACCCAGTACTTC
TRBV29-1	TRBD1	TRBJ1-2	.	CSVGQGVNYGYTF	TGCAGCGTGGGACAGGGGGTAAACTATGGCTACACCTTC
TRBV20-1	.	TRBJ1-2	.	CSAGQIYGYTF	TGCAGTGCCGGACAGATCTATGGCTACACCTTC
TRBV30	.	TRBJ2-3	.	CAWSSDNTDTQYF	TGTGCCTGGAGTAGCGACAACACAGATACGCAGTATTTT
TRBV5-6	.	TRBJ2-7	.	CASSSPGESFYEQYF	TGTGCCAGCAGCTCCCCCGGAGAATCCTTCTACGAGCAGTACTTC
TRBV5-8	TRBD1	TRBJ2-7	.	CASSSVGDRGTENYEQYF	TGTGCCAGCAGCTCTGTAGGGGACAGGGGAACCGAAAACTACGAGCAGTACTTC
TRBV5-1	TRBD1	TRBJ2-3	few	CASSPVDRRTDTQYF	TGCGCCAGCAGCCCTGTGGACAGGCGCACAGATACGCAGTATTTT
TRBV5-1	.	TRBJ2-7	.	CASRPIDYSYEQYF	TGCGCCAGCAGACCTATCGACTACTCCTACGAGCAGTACTTC
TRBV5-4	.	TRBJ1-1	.	CASSGEAEAFF	TGTGCCAGCAGTGGGGAAGCTGAAGCTTTCTTT
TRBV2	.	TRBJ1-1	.	CASSEIVNTEAFF	TGTGCCAGCAGTGAAATAGTGAACACTGAAGCTTTCTTT
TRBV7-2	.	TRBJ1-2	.	CASSAEASDYGYTF	TGTGCCAGCAGCGCCGAGGCCTCTGACTATGGCTACACCTTC
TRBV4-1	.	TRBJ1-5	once	CASSPPLTGHSNQPQHF	TGCGCCAGCAGCCCCCCACTCACGGGGCACAGCAATCAGCCCCAGCATTTT
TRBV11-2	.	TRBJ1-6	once	CASSQWGLYNSPLHF	TGTGCCAGCAGCCAATGGGGGCTTTATAATTCACCCCTCCACTTT
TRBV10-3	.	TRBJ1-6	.	CAISEGPGGGSPLHF	TGTGCCATCAGTGAAGGGCCCGGGGGAGGTTCACCCCTCCACTTT
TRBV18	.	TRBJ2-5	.	CASSPGAEETQYF	TGTGCCAGCTCACCAGGGGCGGAAGAGACCCAGTACTTC
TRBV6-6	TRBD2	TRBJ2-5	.	CASSYGLAGGGETQYF	TGTGCCAGCAGTTACGGTCTAGCGGGAGGTGGGGAGACCCAGTACTTC
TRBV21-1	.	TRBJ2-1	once	CASSPAGGSPYNEQFF	TGTGCCAGCAGCCCAGCGGGGGGGAGTCCCTACAATGAGCAGTTCTTC
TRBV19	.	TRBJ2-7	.	CASSILIGTYEQYF	TGTGCCAGTAGTATCCTAATAGGGACCTACGAGCAGTACTTC
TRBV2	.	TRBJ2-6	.	CASNVESSGANVLTF	TGTGCCAGCAATGTCGAAAGCTCTGGGGCCAACGTCCTGACTTTC
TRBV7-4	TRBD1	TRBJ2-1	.	CASSLVQGMSYNEQFF	TGTGCCAGCAGCTTAGTACAGGGGATGTCCTACAATGAGCAGTTCTTC
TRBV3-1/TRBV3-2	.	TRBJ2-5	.	CASSQVRETQYF	TGTGCCAGCAGCCAAGTCCGAGAGACCCAGTACTTC
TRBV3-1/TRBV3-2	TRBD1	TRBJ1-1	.	CASSQDRGPNTEAFF	TGTGCCAGCAGCCAAGATAGGGGGCCAAACACTGAAGCTTTCTTT
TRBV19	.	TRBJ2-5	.	CASSANPGPQETQYF	TGTGCCAGTAGTGCAAACCCGGGTCCCCAAGAGACCCAGTACTTC
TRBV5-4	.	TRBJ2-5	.	CASSLPGEETQYF	TGTGCCAGCAGCTTGCCCGGCGAAGAGACCCAGTACTTC
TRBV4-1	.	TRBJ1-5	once	CASSQGLSRVSNQPQHF	TGCGCCAGCAGCCAAGGCTTGAGTAGGGTGAGCAATCAGCCCCAGCATTTT
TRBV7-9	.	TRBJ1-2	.	CASSLTDSNYGYTF	TGTGCCAGCAGCTTAACGGACAGCAACTATGGCTACACCTTC